The 3 T cell receptor beta chains below come from one sample, sequenced in a study of T cell changes during pregnancy in multiple sclerosis. Sequencing used immunoSEQ multiplex PCR; TCRdb keeps in-frame clones, though not all of them. The sample records tens of thousands of clones, 80% to 95% being singletons. The specimen was peripheral blood, collected in the first trimester of pregnancy. The receptor set was obtained from a female donor with multiple sclerosis, enrolled in a pregnancy study.

This clone was detected once. The chain uses TRBV7-6 and TRBJ1-2; D perhaps matches TRBD1 (5 bases). Germline values: CDR1 SGHVS, CDR2 FNYEAQ. Trimming left V 2 bases short and J 7 bases short, with 11 bases between. CDR3 length: 13 residues. CDR3 in amino acids: CASSLPQGFGYTF. CDR3 DNA sequence: TGTGCCAGCAGCTTACCGCAGGGATTTGGCTACACCTTC.

The chain recombines TRBV5-1 with TRBJ2-2, with D possibly matching TRBD2 (5 bases). The CDR3 is 14 amino acids. The V gene's germline CDR1 is SGHRS and CDR2 YFSETQ. The V gene lost 0 bases and the J gene lost 5 bases, with 8 bases spanning the gap. The CDR3 sequence: CASSLEAVTGELFF. The CDR3 coding sequence is TGCGCCAGCAGCTTGGAAGCGGTAACCGGGGAGCTGTTTTTT.

The V gene is TRBV6-1, the J gene TRBJ1-5, with 7 bases matching TRBD1. The CDR3 is 15 amino acids. The germline V gene has CDR1 MNHNS and CDR2 SASEGT. Trimming removed 4 bases from V and 4 bases from J; junction bases left unmatched: 7. The CDR3 nucleotides read TGTGCCAGCAGTGGACAGGGTAGGCCAAATCAGCCCCAGCATTTT. This encodes CASSGQGRPNQPQHF.